The count of the clone carrying this TCR beta chain is one. Sequencing was performed with immunoSEQ multiplex PCR; in TCRdb, only in-frame clones are kept and a portion is missing. The sample includes around 240,000 clones, 88% seen only once; the top ten take roughly a tenth. This sample was included in a study of Ad26.COV2.S vaccination and SARS-CoV-2 variants. Study details: Of the COV1001 trial arms, the Ad26.COV2.S arm included the donor. The study gave Ad26.COV2.S intramuscularly, once or twice 56 days apart.

Treatment here: about 20 received Ad26.COV2.S at low or high dose, single or two shots; roughly five received placebo; per-sample allocation not given. Collection of samples fell on day 63 after the first vaccine or placebo injection. The vaccine antigen was prefusion-stabilized Wuhan SARS-CoV-2 spike. The sequencing used peripheral blood, collected in a trial of Ad26.COV2.S vaccine versus placebo. This clonotype was sampled from a person aged 18 to 59 who received the Ad26.COV2.S COVID-19 vaccine or a placebo.

CDR3 loop: CASSRISGTTYEQYF. The CDR3 nucleotides read TGTGCCAGCAGTAGAATATCAGGGACTACCTACGAGCAGTACTTC. V is TRBV7-2 and J is TRBJ2-7; 7 bases line up with TRBD2. The V segment lost 6 bases and the J segment 2 bases; nucleotides outside the gene matches: 10. CDR3 length: 15 amino acids. CDR1 and CDR2 (germline): SGHTA, FQGNSA.